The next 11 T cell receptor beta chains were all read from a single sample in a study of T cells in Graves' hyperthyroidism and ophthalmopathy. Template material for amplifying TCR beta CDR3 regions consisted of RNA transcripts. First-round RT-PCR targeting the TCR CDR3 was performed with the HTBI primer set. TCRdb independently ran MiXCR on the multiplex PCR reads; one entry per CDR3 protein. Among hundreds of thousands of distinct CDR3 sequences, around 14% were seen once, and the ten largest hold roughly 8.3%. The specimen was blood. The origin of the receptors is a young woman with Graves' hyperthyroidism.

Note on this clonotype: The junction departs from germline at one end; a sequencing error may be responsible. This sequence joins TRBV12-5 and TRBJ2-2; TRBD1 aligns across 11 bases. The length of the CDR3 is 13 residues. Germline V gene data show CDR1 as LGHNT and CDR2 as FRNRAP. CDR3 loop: CASGLPRDRGALF. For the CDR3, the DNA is TGTGCTAGTGGTTTGCCTCGGGACAGGGGGGCTCTTTTT.

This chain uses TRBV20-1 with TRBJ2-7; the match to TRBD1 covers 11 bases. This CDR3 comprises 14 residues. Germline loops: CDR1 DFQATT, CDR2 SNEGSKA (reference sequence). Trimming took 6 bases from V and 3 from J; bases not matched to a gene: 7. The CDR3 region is CSAGPGTGGYEQYF. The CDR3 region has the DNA TGCAGTGCCGGGCCCGGGACAGGGGGCTACGAGCAGTACTTC.

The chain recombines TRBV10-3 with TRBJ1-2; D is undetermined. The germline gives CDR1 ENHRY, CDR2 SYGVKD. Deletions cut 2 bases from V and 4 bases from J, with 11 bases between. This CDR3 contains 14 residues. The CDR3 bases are TGTGCCATCAGTGAGCCCCAATCACGCTATGGCTACACCTTC. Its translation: CAISEPQSRYGYTF.

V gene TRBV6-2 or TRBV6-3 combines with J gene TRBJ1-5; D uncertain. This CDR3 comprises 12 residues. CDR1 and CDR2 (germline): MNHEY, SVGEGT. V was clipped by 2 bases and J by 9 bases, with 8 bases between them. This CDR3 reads CASSYGITPQHF. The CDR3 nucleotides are TGTGCCAGCAGTTACGGGATAACGCCCCAGCATTTT.

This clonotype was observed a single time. The CDR3 coding sequence is TGTGCCAGCAGCCAAGGGGCGCGGGGGGAGACCCAGTACTTC. This gives the protein CASSQGARGETQYF. This chain uses TRBV3-1 with TRBJ2-5; 7 nucleotides match TRBD2. The CDR3 length is 14 residues. Trimming at V came to 1 base and at J to 5 bases, leaving 4 bases not matched to a gene. Germline V CDR1 and CDR2: LGHDT, YNNKEL (reference sequence).

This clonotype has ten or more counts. CDR3 loop: CSGGTGWGYTF. DNA of the CDR3: TGCAGCGGGGGGACCGGCTGGGGCTACACCTTC. V usage is TRBV29-1 and J usage is TRBJ1-2; D possibly corresponds to TRBD1 (5 bases). The CDR3 has 11 residues. The V and J ends lost 7 bases and 8 bases respectively, with 14 bases between them. The germline V gene has CDR1 SQVTM and CDR2 ANQGSEA.

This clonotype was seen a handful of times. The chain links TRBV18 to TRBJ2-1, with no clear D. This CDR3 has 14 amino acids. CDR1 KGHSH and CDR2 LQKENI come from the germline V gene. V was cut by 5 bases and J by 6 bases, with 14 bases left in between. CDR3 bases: TGTGCCAGCTCAACCTTAGCTCGGGCCAATGAGCAGTTCTTC. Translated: CASSTLARANEQFF.

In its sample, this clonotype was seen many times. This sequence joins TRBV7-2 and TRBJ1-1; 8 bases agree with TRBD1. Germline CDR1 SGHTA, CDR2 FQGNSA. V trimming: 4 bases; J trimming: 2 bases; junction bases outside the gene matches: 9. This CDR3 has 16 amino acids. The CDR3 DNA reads TGTGCCAGCAGCTCAGGGGGCCGGGGCACCAACACTGAAGCTTTCTTT. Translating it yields CASSSGGRGTNTEAFF.

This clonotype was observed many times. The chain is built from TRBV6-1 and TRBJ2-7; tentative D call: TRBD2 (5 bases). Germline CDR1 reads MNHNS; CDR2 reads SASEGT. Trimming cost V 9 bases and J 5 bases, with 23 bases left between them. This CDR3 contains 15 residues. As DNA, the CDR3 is TGTGCCAGTAACACGGAGAGGGCCCCCCACCACGAGCAGTACTTC. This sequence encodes CASNTERAPHHEQYF.

The DNA for the CDR3 is TGTGCCACCAGTGATAAAGGGACAGGGGGAGAAGAGACCCAGTACTTC. As protein: CATSDKGTGGEETQYF. V is TRBV24-1 and J is TRBJ2-5; 11 bases are a match to TRBD1. V was pared by 3 bases and J by 3 bases, with 5 bases of the junction left unmatched. Germline assignment: CDR1 KGHDR and CDR2 SFDVKD. The CDR3 sequence is 16 residues long.

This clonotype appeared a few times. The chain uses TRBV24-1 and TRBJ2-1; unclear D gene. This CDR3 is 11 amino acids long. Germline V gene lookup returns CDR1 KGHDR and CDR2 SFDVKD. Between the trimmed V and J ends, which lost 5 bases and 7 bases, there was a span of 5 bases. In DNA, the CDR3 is TGTGCCACCAGTGCCGGAAATGAGCAGTTCTTC. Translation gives CATSAGNEQFF.